Each of the 22 T cell receptor beta chains below was sequenced from the same sample in a study of T cell changes during pregnancy in multiple sclerosis. Clones were sequenced by immunoSEQ multiplex PCR, and TCRdb holds only the in-frame ones, with some missing. The sample has 65,000 to 95,000 clones, around nine tenths seen once. The sequencing here drew on peripheral blood, taken before pregnancy. These receptors all come from a female donor with multiple sclerosis, enrolled in a pregnancy study.

V and J are TRBV2 and TRBJ2-7, with 9 bases identical to TRBD1. Germline values: CDR1 SNHLY, CDR2 FYNNEI. The CDR3 is 13 amino acids. Trimming cost V 4 bases and J 6 bases; bases outside gene matches: 4. DNA of the CDR3: TGTGCCAGCAGTGGGCGGACAGGGGCCGAGCAGTACTTC. Its translation is CASSGRTGAEQYF.

The chain links TRBV6-5 to TRBJ2-1; 9 bases fit TRBD1. V lost 2 bases, J lost 2 bases, and 4 bases stayed unmatched. This CDR3 has 16 residues. The germline V gene encodes CDR1 MNHEY and CDR2 SVGAGI. The CDR3 region is CASSYPRTGAYNEQFF. CDR3 bases: TGTGCCAGCAGTTACCCTCGGACAGGGGCCTACAATGAGCAGTTCTTC.

The chain employs TRBV7-3 and TRBJ1-1; no firm D call. The CDR3 totals 13 residues. Germline loops: CDR1 SGHTA, CDR2 FQGTGA. V was shortened by 4 bases and J by 4 bases, with 10 bases between the two germline ends. The DNA for the CDR3 is TGTGCCAGCAGCTCCGGACTGATCACTGAAGCTTTCTTT. It is translated as CASSSGLITEAFF.

The J gene is TRBJ1-1, the V gene TRBV18; no clear D. V lost 3 bases and J lost 5, with 4 bases in between. The V gene's germline CDR1 is KGHSH and CDR2 LQKENI. The CDR3 has 11 amino acids. The CDR3 DNA sequence: TGTGCCAGCTCACCGAGTACTGAAGCTTTCTTT. It specifies CASSPSTEAFF.

The chain recombines TRBV19 with TRBJ2-5; TRBD2 matches at 10 bases. Germline V gives CDR1 LNHDA, CDR2 SQIVND (reference sequence). The length of the CDR3 is 16 residues. V lost 2 bases to trimming and J lost 5 bases; unmatched junction nucleotides: 8. CDR3 sequence: CASSILAGALGETQYF. The DNA of the CDR3 is TGTGCCAGTAGTATACTAGCGGGGGCTCTAGGGGAGACCCAGTACTTC.

The genes are TRBV5-6 and TRBJ1-1, with D perhaps TRBD1 (6 bases). The CDR3 has 17 amino acids. The V gene lost 1 base and the J gene lost 6 bases, with 22 bases spanning the gap. Germline CDR1 and CDR2: SGHDT and YYEEEE. CDR3 in amino acids: CASSLFAWRQGSAEAFF. For the CDR3, the DNA is TGTGCCAGCAGCTTGTTCGCGTGGAGGCAGGGGAGTGCTGAAGCTTTCTTT.

The chain recombines TRBV4-2 with TRBJ2-5; 9 nucleotides line up with TRBD2. This CDR3 contains 17 residues. Germline V gives CDR1 LGHNA, CDR2 YNFKEQ. Losses at the gene ends were 0 bases for V and 4 bases for J; bases not matched to a gene: 9. The CDR3 nucleotides read TGTGCCAGCAGCCAAGAGGCGCGGGGGGGCTGGGGAGAGACCCAGTACTTC. This codes for CASSQEARGGWGETQYF.

The chain recombines TRBV6-5 with TRBJ2-1; unclear D gene. V was trimmed by 6 bases and J by 0 bases, leaving 12 bases between them. CDR1 is MNHEY and CDR2 is SVGAGI in the germline V gene. The CDR3 spans 15 residues. CDR3 loop: CASSQQPSSYNEQFF. Written as DNA, the CDR3 is TGTGCCAGCAGCCAACAGCCGAGCTCCTACAATGAGCAGTTCTTC.

This chain links TRBV5-4 with TRBJ2-2; tentatively, D is TRBD1 (6 bases). Trimming pared 4 bases from V and 3 bases from J, leaving 13 bases between. The CDR3 spans 15 residues. In germline, CDR1 is SGHNT, CDR2 YYREEE (reference sequence). CDR3 bases: TGTGCCAGCAGCATAGGACAGATCTACACCGGGGAGCTGTTTTTT. Translating it yields CASSIGQIYTGELFF.

The chain carries TRBV27 and TRBJ1-1, with 9 bases aligning to TRBD1. CDR1 MNHEY and CDR2 SMNVEV come from the germline V gene (reference sequence). CDR3 length: 18 residues. J gave up 0 bases and V 0 bases, and 8 bases lay outside the gene matches. The CDR3 coding sequence is TGTGCCAGCAGTTTATCGTACAGGGGGCATTACATGAACACTGAAGCTTTCTTT. Residues: CASSLSYRGHYMNTEAFF.

The J gene is TRBJ2-7, the V gene TRBV7-9; perhaps TRBD1 as D (8 bases). In germline, CDR1 is SEHNR, CDR2 FQNEAQ (reference sequence). V was cut by 6 bases and J by 6 bases, with 12 bases left in between. The CDR3 runs 12 residues. This CDR3 reads CASSHRGGEQYF. The CDR3 DNA follows: TGTGCCAGCAGTCACAGGGGGGGCGAGCAGTACTTC. The entire variable domain, with the rest obtained from reference TRBV7-9 and TRBJ2-7, is as follows: DTGVSQNPRHKITKRGQNVTFRCDPISEHNRLYWYRQTLGQGPEFLTYFQNEAQLEKSRLLSDRFSAERPKGSFSTLEIQRTEQGDSAMYLCASSHRGGEQYFGPGTRLTVT.

This clone was counted once. CDR3 amino acids: CASSSPERGYTEAFF. The DNA of the CDR3 is TGTGCCAGCAGCTCACCCGAGAGGGGGTACACTGAAGCTTTCTTT. The chain carries TRBV5-4 and TRBJ1-1, with D possibly matching TRBD1 (6 bases). In germline, CDR1 is SGHNT, CDR2 YYREEE (reference sequence). Trimming took off 3 bases at V and 3 bases at J, with 15 bases between the two ends. The CDR3 totals 15 residues.

This chain links TRBV28 with TRBJ2-1, with D perhaps matching TRBD1 (6 bases). Germline V gene data show CDR1 as MDHEN and CDR2 as SYDVKM. V was cut by 6 bases and J by 4 bases, with 13 bases left in between. The CDR3 runs to 14 residues. CDR3 residues: CASSRDIRYNEQFF. CDR3 bases: TGTGCCAGCAGCAGGGACATTCGATACAATGAGCAGTTCTTC.

This clone was observed once. The rearrangement uses TRBV7-3 and TRBJ2-2, with D possibly being TRBD1 (5 bases). There are 15 residues in the CDR3. CDR1 and CDR2 from the germline V gene are SGHTA and FQGTGA. V was shortened by 5 bases and J by 4 bases, with 14 bases between the two germline ends. CDR3 loop: CASSPYAGSTGELFF. The CDR3 nucleotides read TGTGCCAGCAGCCCGTATGCAGGGTCCACCGGGGAGCTGTTTTTT. Looking up the rest from reference TRBV7-3 and TRBJ2-2 gives the full variable domain: GAGVSQTPSNKVTEKGKYVELRCDPISGHTALYWYRQSLGQGPEFLIYFQGTGAADDSGLPNDRFFAVRPEGSVSTLKIQRTERGDSAVYLCASSPYAGSTGELFFGEGSRLTVL.

V and J are TRBV2 and TRBJ1-5; D may be TRBD1 (5 bases). Per germline, CDR1 SNHLY and CDR2 FYNNEI. Trimming stripped 3 bases from V and 2 bases from J, with 11 bases between. This CDR3 contains 15 residues. CDR3 coding DNA: TGTGCCAGCAGTGAGAGGACATTCGGCAATCAGCCCCAGCATTTT. Amino acid sequence: CASSERTFGNQPQHF.

The genes are TRBV4-1 and TRBJ2-5, with D perhaps matching TRBD2 (6 bases). The CDR3 spans 14 residues. The germline V and J ends were trimmed by 0 bases and 5 bases, with 10 bases remaining between them. CDR1 is MGHRA and CDR2 is YSYEKL in the germline V gene. CDR3 protein: CASSQDAGRETQYF. In nucleotides, the CDR3 is TGCGCCAGCAGCCAAGATGCGGGGCGGGAGACCCAGTACTTC.

The chain joins TRBV7-2 to TRBJ2-1; 9 bases are a match to TRBD1. Trimming cost V 4 bases and J 6 bases; bases outside gene matches: 10. CDR3 length: 16 residues. Germline V gene data show CDR1 as SGHTA and CDR2 as FQGNSA. Here the CDR3 reads CASSSPRTGVFNEQFF. CDR3 coding DNA: TGTGCCAGCAGCTCACCCCGGACAGGGGTGTTCAATGAGCAGTTCTTC.

The chain couples TRBV18 to TRBJ1-3; D gene ambiguous. The V and J ends lost 0 bases and 3 bases respectively, with 9 bases between them. CDR1 and CDR2 from the germline V gene are KGHSH and LQKENI. CDR3 length equals 15 residues. Here the CDR3 reads CASSPPEGVGNTIYF. The CDR3 DNA reads TGTGCCAGCTCACCACCGGAGGGTGTTGGAAACACCATATATTTT.

The chain combines TRBV2 with TRBJ1-2; 7 positions agree with TRBD1. Trimming took 5 bases from V and 4 from J; bases not matched to a gene: 10. The germline V gene encodes CDR1 SNHLY and CDR2 FYNNEI. There are 15 residues in the CDR3. The CDR3 DNA reads TGTGCCAGCAGTATGAGAACAGGGACAGTCTATGGCTACACCTTC. Translation: CASSMRTGTVYGYTF. Together with reference TRBV2 and TRBJ1-2, the CDR3 gives the full variable domain: EPEVTQTPSHQVTQMGQEVILRCVPISNHLYFYWYRQILGQKVEFLVSFYNNEISEKSEIFDDQFSVERPDGSNFTLKIRSTKLEDSAMYFCASSMRTGTVYGYTFGSGTRLTVV.

This clone was seen just once. In DNA form, the CDR3 reads TGCGCCAGCAGCCAACCCCGATTGCGGGGGGGGGTAACCAAAAACATTCAGTACTTC. Translation: CASSQPRLRGGVTKNIQYF. The rearrangement links TRBV4-1 to TRBJ2-4; TRBD2 aligns across 9 bases. This CDR3 has 19 residues. Trimming cost V 2 bases and J 2 bases; bases outside gene matches: 13. Germline-derived CDR1 and CDR2 are MGHRA and YSYEKL.

This clone showed up just once. The chain uses TRBV6-1 and TRBJ1-1; the match to TRBD1 covers 7 bases. The V gene end was trimmed by 6 bases and the J gene end by 6 bases; junction bases not matched to a gene: 7. Germline V CDR1 and CDR2: MNHNS, SASEGT. This CDR3 spans 13 amino acids. The CDR3 DNA follows: TGTGCCAGCAGGAGACAGGGTAGCCCTGAAGCTTTCTTT. This codes for CASRRQGSPEAFF.

The rearrangement joins TRBV4-1 to TRBJ2-7, with unresolved D. Trimming shortened V by 4 bases and J by 0 bases, and 10 bases separated the two germline ends. The CDR3 extends over 14 amino acids. Germline CDR1 reads MGHRA; CDR2 reads YSYEKL. The DNA of the CDR3 is TGCGCCAGCAGCCCCTTTTCCCGCTCCTACGAGCAGTACTTC. Residues: CASSPFSRSYEQYF.